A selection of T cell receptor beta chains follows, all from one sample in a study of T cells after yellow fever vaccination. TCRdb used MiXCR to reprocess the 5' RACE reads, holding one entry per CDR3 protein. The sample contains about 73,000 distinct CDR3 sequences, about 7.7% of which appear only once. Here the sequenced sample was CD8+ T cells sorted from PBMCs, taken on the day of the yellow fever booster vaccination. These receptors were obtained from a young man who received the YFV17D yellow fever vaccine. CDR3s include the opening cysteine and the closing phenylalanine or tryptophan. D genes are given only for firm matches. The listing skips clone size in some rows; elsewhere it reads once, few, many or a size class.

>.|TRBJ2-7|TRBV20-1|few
CSARERLTYEQYF
TGCAGTGCTAGGGAGCGGCTAACCTACGAGCAGTACTTC
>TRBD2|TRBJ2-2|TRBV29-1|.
CSVRDRELAGDTNTVELFF
TGCAGCGTCAGGGACAGGGAACTAGCGGGAGACACGAACACCGTGGAGCTGTTTTTT
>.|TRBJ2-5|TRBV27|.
CASSIGAGETQYF
TGTGCCAGCAGTATCGGGGCGGGAGAGACCCAGTACTTC
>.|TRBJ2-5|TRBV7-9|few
CASSLAGNQETQYF
TGTGCCAGCAGCTTAGCCGGAAACCAAGAGACCCAGTACTTC
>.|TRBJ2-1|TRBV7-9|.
CASISRESAHEQFF
TGTGCCAGCATCTCCCGGGAATCTGCTCATGAGCAGTTCTTC
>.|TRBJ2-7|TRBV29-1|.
CSVVPLAASYEQYF
TGCAGCGTTGTCCCTCTCGCGGCCTCCTACGAGCAGTACTTC
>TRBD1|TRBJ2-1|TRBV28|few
CASSPTTGAEQFF
TGTGCCAGCAGTCCAACGACAGGGGCTGAGCAGTTCTTC
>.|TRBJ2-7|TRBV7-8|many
CASSSYRDEQYF
TGTGCCAGCAGCTCCTACAGGGACGAGCAGTACTTC
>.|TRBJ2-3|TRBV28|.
CASSFLRDTQYF
TGTGCCAGCAGTTTCCTGCGAGATACGCAGTATTTT
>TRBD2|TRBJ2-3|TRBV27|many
CASSLSGLAGGPTDTQYF
TGTGCCAGCAGTTTATCGGGACTAGCGGGAGGGCCCACAGATACGCAGTATTTT
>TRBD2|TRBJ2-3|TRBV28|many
CASSYPGLAGGRVTDTQYF
TGTGCCAGCAGTTATCCGGGACTAGCGGGAGGTCGGGTGACAGATACGCAGTATTTT
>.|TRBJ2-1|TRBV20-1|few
CSRELVNEQFF
TGCAGTCGGGAGTTAGTCAATGAGCAGTTCTTC
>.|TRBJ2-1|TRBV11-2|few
CASSLEILAEGGNEQFF
TGTGCCAGCAGCTTAGAAATCTTGGCCGAAGGAGGGAATGAGCAGTTCTTC
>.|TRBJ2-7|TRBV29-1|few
CSAGPPNSYEQYF
TGCAGCGCCGGACCCCCAAACTCCTACGAGCAGTACTTC
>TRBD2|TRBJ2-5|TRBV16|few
CASSPDGGIETQYF
TGTGCCAGCAGCCCCGACGGGGGGATCGAGACCCAGTACTTC
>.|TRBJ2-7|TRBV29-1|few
CSVEEAGYSSYEQYF
TGCAGCGTTGAAGAGGCGGGCTACAGCTCCTACGAGCAGTACTTC
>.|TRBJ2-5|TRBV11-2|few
CASSLIRGAETQYF
TGTGCCAGCAGCCTGATTCGGGGGGCGGAGACCCAGTACTTC
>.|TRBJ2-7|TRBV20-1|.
CSASLSYEQYF
TGCAGTGCTAGCCTGTCCTACGAGCAGTACTTC
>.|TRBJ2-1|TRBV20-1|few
CSARVDHNEQFF
TGCAGTGCTAGAGTCGACCACAATGAGCAGTTCTTC
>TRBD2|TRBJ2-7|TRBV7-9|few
CASSSSRTSGRAYF
TGTGCCAGCAGCTCATCTCGGACTAGCGGGAGGGCGTACTTC
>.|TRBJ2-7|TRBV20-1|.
CSARGRRSSSYEQYF
TGCAGTGCTAGAGGTCGCAGGTCAAGCTCCTACGAGCAGTACTTC
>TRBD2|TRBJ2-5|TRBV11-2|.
CASSATSGTEETQYF
TGTGCCAGCAGCGCGACTAGCGGTACTGAAGAGACCCAGTACTTC
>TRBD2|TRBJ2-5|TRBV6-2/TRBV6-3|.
CASSLGELAGRETQYF
TGTGCCAGCAGCTTAGGGGAACTAGCGGGACGAGAGACCCAGTACTTC